The rows below give T cell receptor beta chains drawn from one sample of a study of spatial heterogeneity in lung cancer. TCRdb itself ran the 5' RACE reads through MiXCR, one entry per CDR3 protein. The top ten clones hold roughly a quarter of a sample with about 16,000 distinct CDR3 sequences, about 6% of them seen once. Here the sequenced sample was PBMCs, taken at follow-up. These receptor sequences come from a male donor with early-stage non-small cell lung cancer. CDR3s include the opening cysteine and the closing phenylalanine or tryptophan. D genes are given only for firm matches. Rows may omit the clone size; those that give it use once, few, many or a size class.

j_gene,abundance,d_gene,v_gene,CDR3aa,CDR3nt
TRBJ2-3,many,NA,TRBV19,CASLGRRFTDTQYF,TGTGCCAGCCTTGGGCGGAGGTTCACAGATACGCAGTATTTT
TRBJ1-1,many,TRBD1,TRBV2,CASSDQSGDREAFF,TGTGCCAGCAGTGATCAATCCGGGGACAGGGAAGCTTTCTTT
TRBJ2-2,many,TRBD2,TRBV25-1,CASSEWRGSGELFF,TGTGCCAGCAGTGAATGGCGGGGGAGCGGGGAGCTGTTTTTT
TRBJ2-1,many,TRBD2,TRBV6-2/TRBV6-3,CASRGLEWGEQFF,TGTGCCAGCAGAGGACTAGAATGGGGTGAGCAGTTCTTC
TRBJ2-5,few,NA,TRBV12-3/TRBV12-4,CASSFNRGGQETQYF,TGTGCCAGCAGTTTTAACAGGGGGGGACAAGAGACCCAGTACTTC
TRBJ2-3,many,NA,TRBV5-4,CASSSLTQGTDTQYF,TGTGCCAGCTCCTCTCTAACCCAGGGCACAGATACGCAGTATTTT
TRBJ2-7,many,NA,TRBV28,CASRPEGAEQYF,TGTGCCAGCAGACCGGAAGGGGCCGAGCAGTACTTC
TRBJ1-1,few,NA,TRBV20-1,CSATRPDRDTEAFF,TGCAGTGCTACGAGACCCGACCGGGACACTGAAGCTTTCTTT
TRBJ1-5,many,NA,TRBV20-1,CSARGPNSNQPQHF,TGCAGTGCTAGAGGGCCTAATAGCAATCAGCCCCAGCATTTT
TRBJ2-1,medium-sized,NA,TRBV9,CASSVGGRTSLYNEQFF,TGTGCCAGCAGCGTAGGGGGTCGGACATCTCTCTACAATGAGCAGTTCTTC
TRBJ2-7,few,NA,TRBV6-2/TRBV6-3,CASRSSLAPYEQYF,TGTGCCAGCAGATCTTCCTTGGCCCCCTACGAGCAGTACTTC
TRBJ2-7,many,NA,TRBV27,CASSHRQDYEQYF,TGTGCCAGCAGTCACCGCCAGGACTACGAGCAGTACTTC
TRBJ2-2,many,NA,TRBV7-9,CASSLTSGELFF,TGTGCCAGCAGCTTAACTAGCGGGGAGCTGTTTTTT
TRBJ2-3,many,TRBD2,TRBV2,CASSEGLLAGVTDTQYF,TGTGCCAGCAGTGAAGGTTTGCTAGCGGGAGTAACAGATACGCAGTATTTT
TRBJ2-1,NA,NA,TRBV12-3/TRBV12-4,CASGSRGSPYNEQFF,TGTGCCAGCGGATCGAGGGGGTCCCCCTACAATGAGCAGTTCTTC
TRBJ2-7,many,NA,TRBV9,CASSYRQQPYEQYF,TGTGCCAGCAGCTACCGACAACAGCCCTACGAGCAGTACTTC